What follows is one TCR beta chain and its context. These data belong to a study of blood T cell repertoires in COVID-19. Study context: Samples representing acute and convalescent COVID-19 were sourced from the United States, Italy and Spain.

Authors' data handling: Amplified reference gene primers provided the basis for estimating nucleated cell counts. TCRdb's copy holds only in-frame clones and misses some; the assay was immunoSEQ multiplex PCR. For V, J and clone size, that table is used; D and trimming come from the DNA. The sample holds roughly 200,000 clones, approximately 87% seen once. Germline CDR1 and CDR2: MDHEN and SYDVKM. V gave up 3 bases and J gave up 6 bases; unmatched junction bases: 5. The CDR3 has 14 residues. The sequence was collected from a man in his sixties who had recovered from COVID-19. The chain has TRBV28 and TRBJ1-5; 7 bases line up with TRBD1. Sequencing was performed on peripheral blood. The CDR3 DNA reads as TGTGCCAGCAGTTTGACAGGGTTCGGTCAGCCCCAGCATTTT. As protein: CASSLTGFGQPQHF.